This T cell receptor beta chain was sequenced for a study of T cells in Graves' hyperthyroidism and ophthalmopathy. General study findings and limits: Most thyroid clonotypes expanded above 0.001 appeared in blood too. Ophthalmopathy and stable hyperthyroidism were separated by a 13 V-J model. The model identified upcoming ophthalmopathy a median about 7.1 months ahead of onset.

V was pared by 7 bases and J by 5 bases, with 11 bases between. This CDR3 region has 12 residues. Germline CDR1 SNHLY, CDR2 FYNNEI. This clonotype was counted at least ten times. As yet, its antigen is unknown. Each person with ophthalmopathy scored at least 3 on the Clinical Activity Score, reached NOSPECS grade 4 or higher, and had been ill under 3 months. RNA transcripts were the template for amplifying TCR beta CDR3 regions. An initial round of RT-PCR targeting the TCR CDR3 relied on the HTBI primer set. TCRdb independently ran MiXCR on the multiplex PCR reads; one entry per CDR3 protein. In the table there are a few hundred thousand distinct CDR3 sequences, roughly 15% of which are singletons.

V is TRBV2 and J is TRBJ1-2; possibly TRBD1 for D (6 bases). This clonotype was sampled from a woman in her thirties or forties with Graves' ophthalmopathy. What was sequenced was blood. CDR3 sequence reads: CASTLQGYGYTF. DNA of the CDR3: TGTGCCAGCACACTACAGGGATATGGCTACACCTTC.